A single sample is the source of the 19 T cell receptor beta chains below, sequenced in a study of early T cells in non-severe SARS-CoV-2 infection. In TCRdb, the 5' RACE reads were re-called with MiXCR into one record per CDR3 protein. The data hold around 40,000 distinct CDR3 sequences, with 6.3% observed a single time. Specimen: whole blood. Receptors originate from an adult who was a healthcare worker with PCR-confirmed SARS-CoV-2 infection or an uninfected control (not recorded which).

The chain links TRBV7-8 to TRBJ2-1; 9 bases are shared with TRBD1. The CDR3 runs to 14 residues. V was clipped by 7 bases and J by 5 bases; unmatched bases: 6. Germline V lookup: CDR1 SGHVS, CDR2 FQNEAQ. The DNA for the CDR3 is TGTGCCAGCACCGACAGGGACAGGGACAATGAGCAGTTCTTC. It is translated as CASTDRDRDNEQFF. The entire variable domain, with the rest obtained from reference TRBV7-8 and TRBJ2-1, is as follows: GAGVSQSPRYKVAKRGQDVALRCDPISGHVSLFWYQQALGQGPEFLTYFQNEAQLDKSGLPSDRFFAERPEGSVSTLKIQRTQQEDSAVYLCASTDRDRDNEQFFGPGTRLTVL.

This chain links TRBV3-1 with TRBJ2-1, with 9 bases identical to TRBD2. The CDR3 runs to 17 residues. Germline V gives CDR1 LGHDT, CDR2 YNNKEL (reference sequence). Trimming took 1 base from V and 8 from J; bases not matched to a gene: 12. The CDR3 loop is CASSQGAAGGSLDEQFF. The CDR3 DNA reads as TGTGCCAGCAGCCAAGGGGCGGCGGGAGGGTCGCTCGATGAGCAGTTCTTC.

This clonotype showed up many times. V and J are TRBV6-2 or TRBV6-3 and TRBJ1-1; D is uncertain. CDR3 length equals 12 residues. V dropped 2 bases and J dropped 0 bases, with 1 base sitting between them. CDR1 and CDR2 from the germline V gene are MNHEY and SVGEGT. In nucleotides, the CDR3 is TGTGCCAGCAGTTACGTGAACACTGAAGCTTTCTTT. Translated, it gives CASSYVNTEAFF.

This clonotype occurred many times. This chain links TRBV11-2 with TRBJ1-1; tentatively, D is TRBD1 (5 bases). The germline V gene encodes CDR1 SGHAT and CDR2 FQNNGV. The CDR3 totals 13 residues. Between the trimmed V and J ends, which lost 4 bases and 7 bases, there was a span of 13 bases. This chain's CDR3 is CASSWGSGREAFF. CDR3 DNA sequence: TGTGCCAGCAGCTGGGGGTCAGGGCGTGAAGCTTTCTTT.

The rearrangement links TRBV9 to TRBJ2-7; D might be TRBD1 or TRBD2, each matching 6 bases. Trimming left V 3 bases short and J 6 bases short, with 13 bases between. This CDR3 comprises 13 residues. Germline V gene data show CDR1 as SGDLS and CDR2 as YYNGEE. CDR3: CASSGPGGSEQYF. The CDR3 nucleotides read TGTGCCAGCAGCGGACCCGGGGGCTCCGAGCAGTACTTC.

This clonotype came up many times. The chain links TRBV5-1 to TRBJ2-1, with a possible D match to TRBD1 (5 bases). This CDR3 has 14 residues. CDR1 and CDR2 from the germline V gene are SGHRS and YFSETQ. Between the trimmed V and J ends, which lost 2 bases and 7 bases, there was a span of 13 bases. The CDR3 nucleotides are TGCGCCAGCAGCTTCAGGGTAGTGGGTAATGAGCAGTTCTTC. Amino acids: CASSFRVVGNEQFF.

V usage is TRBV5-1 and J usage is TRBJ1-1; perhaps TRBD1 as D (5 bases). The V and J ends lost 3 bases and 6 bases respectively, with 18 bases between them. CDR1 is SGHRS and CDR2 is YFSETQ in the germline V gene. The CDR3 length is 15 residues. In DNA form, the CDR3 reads TGCGCCAGCAGCTCCTACAGGAGGGAGGGCCCTGAAGCTTTCTTT. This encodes CASSSYRREGPEAFF.

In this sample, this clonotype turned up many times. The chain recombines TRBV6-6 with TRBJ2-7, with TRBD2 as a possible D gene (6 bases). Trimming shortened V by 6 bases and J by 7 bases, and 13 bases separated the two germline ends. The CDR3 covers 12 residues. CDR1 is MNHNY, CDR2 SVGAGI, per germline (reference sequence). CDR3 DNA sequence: TGTGCCAGCAGCACTAGGGGACTTGAGCAGTACTTC. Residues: CASSTRGLEQYF.

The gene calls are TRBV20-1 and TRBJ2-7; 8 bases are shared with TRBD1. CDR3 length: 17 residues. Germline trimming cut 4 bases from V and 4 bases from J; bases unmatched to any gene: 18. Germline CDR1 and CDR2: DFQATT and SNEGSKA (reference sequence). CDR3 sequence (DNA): TGCAGTGCTACCCGATCAAAAACAGGGGGGCTGGTTTACGAGCAGTACTTC. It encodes CSATRSKTGGLVYEQYF.

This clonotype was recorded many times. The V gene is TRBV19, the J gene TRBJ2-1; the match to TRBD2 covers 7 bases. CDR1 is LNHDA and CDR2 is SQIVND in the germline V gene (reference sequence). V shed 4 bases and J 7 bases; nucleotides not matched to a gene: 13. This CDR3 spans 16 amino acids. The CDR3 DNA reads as TGTGCCAGTAGTACGATGGGCGGGGGAGAGGTTAATGAGCAGTTCTTC. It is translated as CASSTMGGGEVNEQFF.

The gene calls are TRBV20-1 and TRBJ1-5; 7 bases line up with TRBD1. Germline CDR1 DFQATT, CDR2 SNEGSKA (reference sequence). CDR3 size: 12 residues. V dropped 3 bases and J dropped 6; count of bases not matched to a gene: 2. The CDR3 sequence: CSARTGRQPQHF. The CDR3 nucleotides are TGCAGTGCTAGGACAGGGCGTCAGCCCCAGCATTTT.

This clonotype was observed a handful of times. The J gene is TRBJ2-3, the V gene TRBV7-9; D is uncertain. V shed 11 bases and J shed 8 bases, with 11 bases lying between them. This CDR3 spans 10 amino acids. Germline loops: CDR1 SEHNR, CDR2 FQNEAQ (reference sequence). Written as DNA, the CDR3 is TGTGCCGACGAACGTGGTACGCAGTATTTT. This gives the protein CADERGTQYF.

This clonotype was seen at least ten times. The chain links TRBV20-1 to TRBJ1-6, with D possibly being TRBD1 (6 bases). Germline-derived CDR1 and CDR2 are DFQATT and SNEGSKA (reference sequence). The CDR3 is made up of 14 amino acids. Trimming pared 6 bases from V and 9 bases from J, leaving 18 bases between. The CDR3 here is CSALRLTGRSPLHF. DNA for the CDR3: TGCAGTGCGCTGAGGTTGACAGGCCGTTCACCCCTCCACTTT.

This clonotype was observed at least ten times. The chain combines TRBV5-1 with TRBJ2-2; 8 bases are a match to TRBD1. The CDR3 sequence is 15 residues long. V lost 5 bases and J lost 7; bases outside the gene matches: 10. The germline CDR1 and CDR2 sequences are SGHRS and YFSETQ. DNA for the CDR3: TGCGCCAGCAGACTCGGACAGGGAGGCGGCGGGGAGCTGTTTTTT. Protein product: CASRLGQGGGGELFF.

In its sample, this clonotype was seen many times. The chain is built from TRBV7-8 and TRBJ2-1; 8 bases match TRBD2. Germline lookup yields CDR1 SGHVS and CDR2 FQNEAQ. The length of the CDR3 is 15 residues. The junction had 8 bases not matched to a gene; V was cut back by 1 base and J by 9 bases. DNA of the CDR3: TGTGCCAGCAGCTTAGTAGCGGGAATTCAGTTTGAGCAGTTCTTC. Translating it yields CASSLVAGIQFEQFF. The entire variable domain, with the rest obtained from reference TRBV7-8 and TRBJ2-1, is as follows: GAGVSQSPRYKVAKRGQDVALRCDPISGHVSLFWYQQALGQGPEFLTYFQNEAQLDKSGLPSDRFFAERPEGSVSTLKIQRTQQEDSAVYLCASSLVAGIQFEQFFGPGTRLTVL.

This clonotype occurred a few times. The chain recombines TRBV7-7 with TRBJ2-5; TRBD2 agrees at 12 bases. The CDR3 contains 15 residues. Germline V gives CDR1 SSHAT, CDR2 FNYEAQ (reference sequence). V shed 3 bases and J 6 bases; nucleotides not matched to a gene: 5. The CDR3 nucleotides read TGTGCCAGCAGCTTGACTAGCGGGAGTTTGCAGACCCAGTACTTC. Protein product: CASSLTSGSLQTQYF.

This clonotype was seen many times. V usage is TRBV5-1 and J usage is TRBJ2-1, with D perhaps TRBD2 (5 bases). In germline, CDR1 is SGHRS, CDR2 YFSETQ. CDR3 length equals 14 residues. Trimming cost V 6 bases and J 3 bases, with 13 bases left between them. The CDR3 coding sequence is TGCGCCAGCACGTTTAGCGTAGACTACAATGAGCAGTTCTTC. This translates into CASTFSVDYNEQFF. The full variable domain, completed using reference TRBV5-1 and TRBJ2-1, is KAGVTQTPRYLIKTRGQQVTLSCSPISGHRSVSWYQQTPGQGLQFLFEYFSETQRNKGNFPGRFSGRQFSNSRSEMNVSTLELGDSALYLCASTFSVDYNEQFFGPGTRLTVL.

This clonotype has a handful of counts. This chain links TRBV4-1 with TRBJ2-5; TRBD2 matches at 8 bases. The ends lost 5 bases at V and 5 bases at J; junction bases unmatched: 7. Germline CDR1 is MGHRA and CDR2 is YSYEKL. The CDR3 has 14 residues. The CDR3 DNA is TGCGCCAGCAGCTCCCTTGCTAGCGGGGAGACCCAGTACTTC. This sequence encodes CASSSLASGETQYF.

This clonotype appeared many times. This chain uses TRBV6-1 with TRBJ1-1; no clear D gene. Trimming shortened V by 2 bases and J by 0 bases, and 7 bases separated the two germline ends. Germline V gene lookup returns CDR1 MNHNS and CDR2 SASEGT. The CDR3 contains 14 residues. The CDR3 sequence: CASSEQRLNTEAFF. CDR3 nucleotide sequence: TGTGCCAGCAGTGAACAACGGCTGAACACTGAAGCTTTCTTT.